Listed here are 27 T cell receptor beta chains from one sample, sequenced in a study of T cells after yellow fever vaccination. TCRdb passed the 5' RACE reads through MiXCR, listing each CDR3 protein once. The data contain 300,000 or so distinct CDR3 sequences, around 9.3% of them singletons. The material was CD4+ T cells sorted from PBMCs, obtained 5 days after the yellow fever booster vaccination. Source of these receptors: a man between 18 and 29 years old who received the YFV17D yellow fever vaccine.

This clonotype was observed a handful of times. The chain is built from TRBV6-2 or TRBV6-3 and TRBJ2-7; maybe TRBD2 (6 bases). The CDR3 covers 13 residues. CDR1 is MNHEY and CDR2 is SVGEGT in the germline V gene. Between the trimmed V and J ends, which lost 7 bases and 5 bases, there was a span of 15 bases. The CDR3 sequence: CASKFVGGHEQYV. CDR3 nucleotide sequence: TGTGCCAGCAAGTTTGTGGGGGGTCACGAGCAGTACGTC.

This clonotype was counted ten times or more. The chain employs TRBV7-3 and TRBJ1-1; D is ambiguous. Trimming stripped 7 bases from V and 6 bases from J, with 12 bases between. Germline V gene sequence: CDR1 SGHTA, CDR2 FQGTGA. The CDR3 consists of 12 residues. CDR3 residues: CASKGRYSEAFF. In DNA, the CDR3 is TGTGCCAGCAAAGGTCGGTACTCTGAAGCTTTCTTT.

Many counts were recorded for this clonotype. The rearrangement links TRBV28 to TRBJ2-2; 8 bases line up with TRBD1. The CDR3 contains 12 residues. V lost 6 bases and J lost 15; bases outside the gene matches: 9. CDR1 is MDHEN and CDR2 is SYDVKM in the germline V gene. The chain's CDR3 is CASSRGPRGVFF. The CDR3 nucleotides read TGTGCCAGCAGCAGGGGGCCCCGCGGGGTGTTTTTT.

This chain connects TRBV7-2 to TRBJ2-3; 11 bases align to TRBD2. V trimming: 1 base; J trimming: 6 bases; junction bases outside the gene matches: 12. The CDR3 has 18 amino acids. Germline V gene lookup returns CDR1 SGHTA and CDR2 FQGNSA. The CDR3 sequence is CASSLVTSGGARLDTQYF. CDR3 sequence (DNA): TGTGCCAGCAGCTTAGTAACTAGCGGGGGCGCTAGGTTGGATACGCAGTATTTT.

This clonotype was seen only a few times. The chain carries TRBV24-1 and TRBJ2-1; 9 bases map to TRBD2. V gave up 5 bases and J gave up 3 bases; unmatched junction bases: 10. The CDR3 extends over 17 amino acids. Germline CDR1 reads KGHDR; CDR2 reads SFDVKD. CDR3 sequence (DNA): TGTGCCACCAGTGCTGCTTCTAGCGGGGAGGGCTACAATGAGCAGTTCTTC. The encoded protein is CATSAASSGEGYNEQFF.

This clonotype came up many times. The chain uses TRBV12-3 or TRBV12-4 and TRBJ1-2, with 9 bases matching TRBD1. This CDR3 comprises 15 residues. V was clipped by 5 bases and J by 8 bases; unmatched bases: 12. The CDR3 sequence: CASSKTGGEPGGYTF. The CDR3 DNA reads TGTGCCAGCAGTAAAACAGGGGGCGAGCCGGGAGGCTACACCTTC.

The rearrangement joins TRBV20-1 to TRBJ2-1, with a tentative D call TRBD2 (7 bases). CDR1 DFQATT and CDR2 SNEGSKA come from the germline V gene (reference sequence). The CDR3 totals 11 residues. CDR3 residues: CCPGGGNEQFF. CDR3 sequence (DNA): TGCTGTCCGGGGGGCGGCAATGAGCAGTTCTTC.

This clonotype has a count of ten or more. The chain has TRBV9 and TRBJ1-1; D is undetermined. The CDR3 runs 19 residues. CDR1 is SGDLS, CDR2 YYNGEE, per germline. Between the trimmed V and J ends, which lost 3 bases and 0 bases, there was a span of 24 bases. The CDR3 DNA is TGTGCCAGCAGCGGGACCGTACTTGGGAACCCTCCTTTGAACACTGAAGCTTTCTTT. It specifies CASSGTVLGNPPLNTEAFF.

This clonotype was observed a few times. The chain is built from TRBV18 and TRBJ2-7; the D call may be TRBD1 or TRBD2 (6 bases each). Germline lookup yields CDR1 KGHSH and CDR2 LQKENI. With 2 bases removed from V and 7 bases from J, the gap between germline ends came to 24 bases. This CDR3 contains 17 residues. Here the CDR3 reads CASSPFVRGPVGREQYV. CDR3 bases: TGTGCCAGCTCACCATTCGTTCGGGGGCCTGTGGGCCGGGAGCAGTACGTC.

This sequence joins TRBV4-3 and TRBJ1-3; D remains ambiguous. Trimming stripped 1 base from V and 0 bases from J, with 4 bases between. Germline values: CDR1 LGHNA, CDR2 YSLEER. CDR3 length equals 14 residues. For the CDR3, the DNA is TGCGCCAGCAGCCAAGGCAGCTCTGGAAACACCATATATTTT. It yields the protein CASSQGSSGNTIYF.

The V call is TRBV19, the J call TRBJ1-3, with 7 nucleotides matching TRBD1. Germline CDR1 LNHDA, CDR2 SQIVND (reference sequence). V shed 7 bases and J 2 bases; nucleotides not matched to a gene: 5. This CDR3 has 14 residues. The CDR3 DNA reads as TGTGCCAGTACCGGGACAGCAACTGGAAACACCATATATTTT. Translated, it gives CASTGTATGNTIYF.

The V and J genes are TRBV5-1 and TRBJ1-2, with TRBD1 matching over 7 bases. The germline CDR1 and CDR2 sequences are SGHRS and YFSETQ. The CDR3 runs 14 residues. V was pared by 4 bases and J by 6 bases, with 9 bases of the junction left unmatched. CDR3 sequence reads: CASSIGQAFDGYTF. In DNA form, the CDR3 reads TGCGCCAGCAGCATCGGACAGGCGTTCGATGGCTACACCTTC.

This clonotype was recorded a few times. The genes are TRBV9 and TRBJ2-3; TRBD2 aligns across 8 bases. The CDR3 is made up of 16 amino acids. Germline V CDR1 and CDR2: SGDLS, YYNGEE. J gave up 2 bases and V 3 bases, and 8 bases lay outside the gene matches. For the CDR3, the DNA is TGTGCCAGCAGCGGCCGCGGGGGGTACCTCACAGATACGCAGTATTTT. Translation: CASSGRGGYLTDTQYF. The whole variable domain, remainder taken from reference TRBV9 and TRBJ2-3, is DSGVTQTPKHLITATGQRVTLRCSPRSGDLSVYWYQQSLDQGLQFLIQYYNGEERAKGNILERFSAQQFPDLHSELNLSSLELGDSALYFCASSGRGGYLTDTQYFGPGTRLTVL.

CDR3 nucleotide sequence: TGTGCCAGCAGCGTAAGGGTAGCGGGGGACACCGGGGAGCTGTTTTTT. This gives the protein CASSVRVAGDTGELFF. The chain carries TRBV7-6 and TRBJ2-2, with TRBD2 matching over 9 bases. J gave up 3 bases and V 5 bases, and 7 bases lay outside the gene matches. Germline V CDR1 and CDR2: SGHVS, FNYEAQ. The CDR3 runs to 16 residues.

CDR3 amino acids: CASSTRTGVDTEAFF. For the CDR3, the DNA is TGTGCCAGCAGCACAAGGACAGGGGTGGACACTGAAGCTTTCTTT. The chain recombines TRBV7-9 with TRBJ1-1; 9 nucleotides agree with TRBD1. The germline CDR1 and CDR2 sequences are SEHNR and FQNEAQ (reference sequence). CDR3 size: 15 residues. J lost 3 bases, V lost 5 bases, and 7 bases had no gene match.

This clonotype was counted at least ten times. The genes are TRBV10-2 and TRBJ1-2; D ambiguous. CDR1 and CDR2 from the germline V gene are WSHSY and SAAADI. V was pared by 7 bases and J by 4 bases, with 16 bases between. This CDR3 has 14 residues. The CDR3 region has the DNA TGCGCCAGCACTCCTGAGATGGGGAGCTATGGCTACACCTTC. Its protein is CASTPEMGSYGYTF.

This chain links TRBV18 with TRBJ2-5; 8 positions match TRBD1. This CDR3 is built from 13 residues. V lost 7 bases and J lost 2; bases outside the gene matches: 3. The V gene's germline CDR1 is KGHSH and CDR2 LQKENI. The CDR3 DNA follows: TGTGCCAGCTGCTGGGACAGGCAAGAGACCCAGTACTTC. Its translation is CASCWDRQETQYF.

This clonotype was picked up a small number of times. The chain uses TRBV5-1 and TRBJ1-1, with 9 bases identical to TRBD1. Looked up from germline, CDR1 is SGHRS and CDR2 is YFSETQ. This CDR3 comprises 17 residues. Trimming at V came to 4 bases and at J to 0 bases, leaving 10 bases not matched to a gene. Here the CDR3 reads CASSLGTGLILNTEAFF. In DNA form, the CDR3 reads TGCGCCAGCAGCCTCGGGACAGGGCTAATACTGAACACTGAAGCTTTCTTT.

This clonotype is a singleton in its sample. CDR3 sequence: CATPGTRTDTQYF. The CDR3, as DNA: TGTGCCACCCCCGGGACGAGGACAGATACGCAGTATTTT. This sequence joins TRBV2 and TRBJ2-3, with D perhaps TRBD1 or TRBD2 (5 bases each). This CDR3 spans 13 amino acids. The germline V gene encodes CDR1 SNHLY and CDR2 FYNNEI. V was trimmed by 10 bases and J by 3 bases, leaving 14 bases between them.

This clonotype showed up just a few times. This sequence joins TRBV7-2 and TRBJ2-2; D is unresolved. Germline CDR1 and CDR2: SGHTA and FQGNSA. V was trimmed by 1 base and J by 7 bases, leaving 4 bases between them. The CDR3 extends over 12 amino acids. DNA of the CDR3: TGTGCCAGCAGCTTAGTTTACGGGGAGCTGTTTTTT. Amino acids: CASSLVYGELFF.

In this sample, this clonotype turned up many times. This rearrangement joins TRBV10-2 to TRBJ2-2, with 7 bases fitting TRBD1. Germline V gives CDR1 WSHSY, CDR2 SAAADI. This CDR3 has 14 amino acids. V gave up 8 bases and J gave up 4 bases; unmatched junction bases: 7. CDR3 loop: CASDGQESTGELFF. The CDR3 bases are TGCGCCAGCGATGGACAGGAATCCACCGGGGAGCTGTTTTTT.

This clonotype was seen many times. The gene calls are TRBV7-2 and TRBJ2-3, with a weak D call TRBD2 (5 bases). Germline V gene data show CDR1 as SGHTA and CDR2 as FQGNSA. Trimming took off 7 bases at V and 5 bases at J, with 19 bases between the two ends. The CDR3 has 15 residues. The DNA for the CDR3 is TGTGCCAGCATCTCTGGGAGCGACTGGGTAGATACGCAGTATTTT. Its protein is CASISGSDWVDTQYF.

This clonotype was seen at least ten times. The rearrangement links TRBV5-1 to TRBJ1-1, with 8 bases lining up with TRBD1. The ends lost 1 base at V and 5 bases at J; junction bases unmatched: 7. The CDR3 spans 15 residues. Looked up from germline, CDR1 is SGHRS and CDR2 is YFSETQ. The CDR3 nucleotides read TGCGCCAGCAGCTTGTTACAGGGGGAGGGGACTGAAGCTTTCTTT. Its protein product is CASSLLQGEGTEAFF. Looking up the rest from reference TRBV5-1 and TRBJ1-1 gives the full variable domain: KAGVTQTPRYLIKTRGQQVTLSCSPISGHRSVSWYQQTPGQGLQFLFEYFSETQRNKGNFPGRFSGRQFSNSRSEMNVSTLELGDSALYLCASSLLQGEGTEAFFGQGTRLTVV.

This clonotype has more than one count but fewer than ten. This chain links TRBV20-1 with TRBJ2-5, with unresolved D. V was pared by 0 bases and J by 1 base, with 9 bases between. The CDR3 is made up of 14 amino acids. CDR1 is DFQATT, CDR2 SNEGSKA, per germline (reference sequence). The CDR3 region has the DNA TGCAGTGCTAGAGATTTGAAAGTCCAAGAGACCCAGTACTTC. Its protein product is CSARDLKVQETQYF.

This clonotype was counted ten times or more. The chain links TRBV20-1 to TRBJ2-1; possible D gene TRBD2, 7 bases. Trimming left V 0 bases short and J 14 bases short, with 14 bases between. The CDR3 is 12 residues long. Germline V gene sequence: CDR1 DFQATT, CDR2 SNEGSKA (reference sequence). The CDR3 DNA reads as TGCAGTGCTAGAGATCCGGGGGGCGGCGAGTTCTTC. It specifies CSARDPGGGEFF.

This chain uses TRBV5-4 with TRBJ2-1, with D unclear. The V end lost 4 bases, the J end lost 4 bases, and 9 bases lay between the germline ends. Germline V lookup: CDR1 SGHNT, CDR2 YYREEE (reference sequence). The CDR3 covers 13 residues. CDR3 DNA sequence: TGTGCCAGCAGCCCCCGCTTGTACAATGAGCAGTTCTTC. It is translated as CASSPRLYNEQFF.

This clonotype was found a few times. The chain combines TRBV10-3 with TRBJ2-1; 9 bases map to TRBD1. The trim removed 0 bases at V and 5 bases at J, leaving 2 bases unmatched. The CDR3 is 15 residues long. The germline V gene encodes CDR1 ENHRY and CDR2 SYGVKD. This chain's CDR3 is CAISESGQGNNEQFF. CDR3 DNA sequence: TGTGCCATCAGTGAGTCGGGACAGGGTAACAATGAGCAGTTCTTC.